These 2 T cell receptor beta chains were sequenced from one sample in a study of OX40 agonist ivuxolimab in advanced cancers. Sequencing used immunoSEQ multiplex PCR; TCRdb keeps in-frame clones, though not all of them. This sample has tens of thousands of clones, with around 86% found just once. This material consisted of CD4+ or CD8+ T cells sorted from blood, taken in a trial of the OX40 agonist ivuxolimab. These receptors all stem from an adult with an advanced solid tumor such as melanoma, head and neck, liver or kidney cancer.

The J gene is TRBJ1-3, the V gene TRBV30, with unresolved D. The CDR3 extends over 13 amino acids. Trimming removed 5 bases at V and 4 bases at J, with 12 bases between. Germline V gene data show CDR1 as GTSNPN and CDR2 as SVGIG (reference sequence). CDR3 in DNA: TGTGCCTGGGCGTTGGTCGGGGGAAACACCATATATTTT. Its protein product is CAWALVGGNTIYF.

This sequence joins TRBV7-3 and TRBJ2-1; 7 bases match TRBD1. V gave up 1 base and J gave up 1 base; unmatched junction bases: 1. CDR3 length: 15 residues. Germline assignment: CDR1 SGHTA and CDR2 FQGTGA. The CDR3 nucleotides are TGTGCCAGCAGCTTAAGGACAGGATCCTACAATGAGCAGTTCTTC. It specifies CASSLRTGSYNEQFF. Filled out from reference TRBV7-3 and TRBJ2-1, the complete variable domain reads GAGVSQTPSNKVTEKGKYVELRCDPISGHTALYWYRQSLGQGPEFLIYFQGTGAADDSGLPNDRFFAVRPEGSVSTLKIQRTERGDSAVYLCASSLRTGSYNEQFFGPGTRLTVL.